Listed below are T cell receptor beta chains from one sample, sequenced in a study of regulatory T cells in long-lasting Graves disease. TCRdb recomputed calls from the multiplex PCR reads with MiXCR, one row per CDR3 protein. The sample shows roughly 380,000 distinct CDR3 sequences, over 15% of them seen only once. These same data were also listed under a study on T cells in Graves' hyperthyroidism and ophthalmopathy.

The input for sequencing was peripheral blood mononuclear cells (PBMCs), taken at new diagnosis, from a patient treated with antithyroid drugs. All receptors come from a man in his forties with Graves disease. Both conserved end residues are part of each CDR3. A D gene is named only where the DNA matches it firmly. Clone size is given for some rows only: seen once, a few or many times, or a class if the clone is expanded.

d_call j_call v_call clone_size cdr3_aa cdr3_nt
. TRBJ1-1 TRBV18 . CASSPYSRGFGTEAFF TGTGCCAGCTCACCCTACAGTCGAGGGTTTGGCACTGAAGCTTTCTTT
TRBD2 TRBJ2-5 TRBV3-1 many CASSQDWGAGGETQYF TGTGCCAGCAGCCAAGACTGGGGGGCGGGAGGAGAGACCCAGTACTTC
. TRBJ2-6 TRBV7-2 many CASSLWGGRGTGANVLTF TGTGCCAGCAGCTTATGGGGTGGTAGGGGGACCGGGGCCAACGTCCTGACTTTC
. TRBJ1-4 TRBV20-1 . CSARDVGGPGEKLFF TGCAGTGCTAGAGATGTCGGGGGACCGGGTGAAAAACTGTTTTTT
TRBD2 TRBJ2-3 TRBV20-1 many CSARDLGTTYTDTQYF TGCAGTGCTAGAGATCTGGGGACTACGTACACAGATACGCAGTATTTT
. TRBJ1-2 TRBV28 once CASSEYWGGYTF TGTGCCAGCAGTGAATATTGGGGCGGCTACACCTTC
. TRBJ1-2 TRBV9 . CASSGTKKGGYTF TGTGCCAGCAGCGGAACGAAAAAAGGGGGCTACACCTTC
. TRBJ2-1 TRBV27 few CASSLWSGFGDEQFF TGTGCCAGCAGTTTATGGTCGGGGTTTGGGGATGAGCAGTTCTTC
TRBD2 TRBJ2-3 TRBV6-1 many CASRGRGRVTDTQYF TGTGCCAGCAGAGGCCGAGGGAGGGTCACAGATACGCAGTATTTT
TRBD1 TRBJ2-5 TRBV5-5 many CASSLITGEETQYF TGTGCCAGCAGCTTGATTACAGGGGAAGAGACCCAGTACTTC
TRBD1 TRBJ1-3 TRBV7-9 many CASSLGQGFGSGNTIYF TGTGCCAGCAGCCTCGGACAGGGCTTTGGATCTGGAAACACCATATATTTT
TRBD1 TRBJ1-4 TRBV30 many CAWSRQGATNEKLFF TGTGCCTGGAGCCGACAGGGGGCGACTAATGAAAAACTGTTTTTT
. TRBJ1-2 TRBV6-1 . CASVRTENYGYTF TGTGCCAGCGTTAGGACTGAGAACTATGGCTACACCTTC
. TRBJ2-7 TRBV7-2 many CASSLAWTTSYEQYF TGTGCCAGCAGCTTAGCATGGACAACCTCCTACGAGCAGTACTTC
. TRBJ2-3 TRBV2 . CASSRLSNTDTQYF TGTGCCAGCAGTCGACTAAGTAACACAGATACGCAGTATTTT
. TRBJ1-4 TRBV4-1 . CASSQPQGGLFF TGCGCCAGCAGCCAACCCCAGGGTGGTCTGTTTTTT
TRBD1 TRBJ2-7 TRBV6-2/TRBV6-3 many CASSYSLSQGANEQYF TGTGCCAGCAGTTACTCCCTTTCTCAGGGGGCGAACGAGCAGTACTTC
. TRBJ2-4 TRBV5-6 few CASSPRQSGVGKNIQYF TGTGCCAGCAGCCCTCGTCAGTCGGGGGTGGGCAAAAACATTCAGTACTTC
TRBD1 TRBJ2-1 TRBV18 many CASSLGQGVNNEQFF TGTGCCAGCTCACTCGGACAGGGGGTCAACAATGAGCAGTTCTTC
. TRBJ2-1 TRBV11-2 . CASSLGRERFNEQFF TGTGCCAGCAGCTTAGGGCGAGAACGTTTCAATGAGCAGTTCTTC
. TRBJ2-1 TRBV27 . CASSLVRGPNEQFF TGTGCCAGCAGTTTGGTTCGGGGACCCAATGAGCAGTTCTTC
. TRBJ2-1 TRBV14 . CASSLAANLGNEQFF TGTGCCAGCAGCCTAGCGGCTAATCTGGGGAATGAGCAGTTCTTC
. TRBJ1-6 TRBV4-3 many CASSQDIPQRESLFNNSPLHF TGCGCCAGCAGCCAAGATATTCCCCAAAGGGAGTCCCTATTCAATAATTCACCCCTCCACTTT
. TRBJ2-5 TRBV7-8 many CASSYHPSAFETQYF TGTGCCAGCAGCTACCACCCTTCAGCATTCGAGACCCAGTACTTC
. TRBJ1-5 TRBV28 few CASSLRPPQHF TGTGCCAGCAGTTTACGCCCCCCCCAGCATTTT
. TRBJ1-1 TRBV7-2 many CASSPASLPRGSTEAFF TGTGCCAGCAGCCCAGCCAGTCTCCCGAGGGGTAGCACTGAAGCTTTCTTT
. TRBJ1-1 TRBV20-1 many CSALTIHTEAFF TGCAGTGCTTTGACAATACACACTGAAGCTTTCTTT
. TRBJ2-1 TRBV9 . CASSYRRGAGEQFF TGTGCCAGCAGTTACCGTCGCGGGGCCGGTGAGCAGTTCTTC
. TRBJ2-3 TRBV10-3 few CAISEVSTDTQYF TGTGCCATCAGTGAGGTATCCACAGATACGCAGTATTTT
. TRBJ1-2 TRBV28 many CASSSGPYGYTF TGTGCCAGCAGTTCTGGACCCTATGGCTACACCTTC
TRBD2 TRBJ2-5 TRBV2 few CASMTSGAAGETQYF TGTGCCAGCATGACTAGCGGGGCGGCAGGAGAGACCCAGTACTTC